Detailed here is one T cell receptor (beta chain). Its antigen is still unknown. PCR was performed using 60 Vbeta and 13 Jbeta primers. The repertoire was sequenced with immunoSEQ multiplex PCR; TCRdb's copy has only in-frame clones and lacks some. The table lists about 77,000 clones, about 84% of them singletons. The junction had 9 bases not matched to a gene; V was cut back by 3 bases and J by 6 bases. The CDR3 has 15 amino acids. Germline values: CDR1 SGDLS, CDR2 YYNGEE. The sample belongs to a study of cytomegalovirus exposure and HLA in healthy donors. General study results and limits: Association with HLA alleles at 0.05 false discovery rate was found for 16,951 TCR beta sequences in a later analysis.

The sequenced material came from PBMCs. The TCR originated in a man aged 40-49 years in good health and CMV-seronegative. The rearrangement links TRBV9 to TRBJ2-7, with 10 bases that match TRBD1. In DNA, the CDR3 is TGTGCCAGCAGCGGCGGGACAGGGGCCTCTCGCGAGCAGTACTTC. Its protein product is CASSGGTGASREQYF.